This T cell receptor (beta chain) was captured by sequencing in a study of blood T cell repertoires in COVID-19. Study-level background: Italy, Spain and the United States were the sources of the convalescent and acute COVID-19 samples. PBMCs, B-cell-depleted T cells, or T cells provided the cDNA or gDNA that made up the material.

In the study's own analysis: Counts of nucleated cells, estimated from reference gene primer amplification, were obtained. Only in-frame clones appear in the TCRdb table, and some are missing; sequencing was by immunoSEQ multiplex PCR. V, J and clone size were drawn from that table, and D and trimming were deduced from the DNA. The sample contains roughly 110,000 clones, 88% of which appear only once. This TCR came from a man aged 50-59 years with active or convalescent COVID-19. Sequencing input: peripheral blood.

The CDR3 reads CASSISRVGNQPQHF. The CDR3 region has the DNA TGTGCCAGTAGTATTTCCAGGGTGGGCAATCAGCCCCAGCATTTT. The chain couples TRBV19 to TRBJ1-5; TRBD1 is a possible D gene (5 bases). Germline values: CDR1 LNHDA, CDR2 SQIVND (reference sequence). Trimming stripped 3 bases from V and 2 bases from J, with 11 bases between. The CDR3 is 15 amino acids.